A selection of T cell receptor beta chains follows, all from one sample in a study of cytomegalovirus exposure and HLA in healthy donors. Profiling relied on immunoSEQ multiplex PCR, and the TCRdb table lists in-frame clones only, not all of them. This sample yields some 150,000 clones, of which approximately 87% are seen a single time; about 5.5% belongs to the top ten. Material for sequencing was PBMCs. Every receptor here comes from a woman in her 30s in good health and CMV-seronegative. Each CDR3 is given with its conserved first and last residue.

>TRBV2|13|TRBJ1-2
CASTDRAYYGYTF
>TRBV7-3|13|TRBJ2-7
CASSLRGSDEQYF
>TRBV6-5|14|TRBJ1-5
CASSYNSRLQPQHF
>TRBV5-4|18|TRBJ2-1
CASSLDPSGGAGYNEQFF
>TRBV6-5|15|TRBJ1-2
CASSPGQSKGYGYTF
>TRBV27|18|TRBJ2-1
CASSFLGIGGGGYNEQFF
>TRBV2|14|TRBJ1-5
CASSPDRGNQPQHF
>TRBV6-1|16|TRBJ1-1
CASSEARTGRNTEAFF
>TRBV6-6|14|TRBJ1-5
CASLQGVGNQPQHF
>TRBV7-9|14|TRBJ1-1
CASRRQGKDTEAFF
>TRBV4-2|16|TRBJ2-2
CASSQGLAGGTGELFF
>TRBV2|12|TRBJ2-7
CASGSLEREQYF
>TRBV27|13|TRBJ2-7
CASSFSSTYEQYF
>TRBV7-2|14|TRBJ1-5
CASSSDSFNQPQHF
>TRBV6-5|11|TRBJ2-2
CASSSQGELFF
>TRBV28|19|TRBJ1-1
CASSISPLGAGAVNTEAFF
>TRBV11-2|15|TRBJ2-1
CASSLGPRVYNEQFF
>TRBV7-2|14|TRBJ1-1
CASSSQGGDTEAFF
>TRBV27|12|TRBJ1-5
CASSFAGGPQHF
>TRBV5-1|16|TRBJ1-5
CASRLGTGEHNQPQHF
>TRBV7-3|16|TRBJ2-1
CASSPFERGIYNEQFF
>TRBV5-1|16|TRBJ1-4
CASSRSRVTTNEKLFF
>TRBV11-3|15|TRBJ2-1
CASSSGGSVEGEQFF
>TRBV19|16|TRBJ1-1
CASSPKRSQGWTEAFF
>TRBV4-1|17|TRBJ2-2
CASSYLTVGGNTGELFF
>TRBV15|13|TRBJ1-4
CATSSPGKEKLFF
>TRBV7-8|18|TRBJ1-4
CASSPSGTMEATNEKLFF
>TRBV10-1|19|TRBJ1-5
CASSESRFKFTGSNQPQHF
>TRBV5-1|16|TRBJ1-2
CASSLGVGQDLPGYTF
>TRBV19|14|TRBJ1-1
CASSIFRDGGEAFF
>TRBV19|14|TRBJ2-3
CASGSSGGTDTQYF
>TRBV2|14|TRBJ1-2
CASTWTGSNYGYTF
>TRBV28|15|TRBJ1-4
CASSYWGSGHEKLFF
>TRBV27|16|TRBJ2-7
CASSLRGQTSSYEQYF
>TRBV5-4|16|TRBJ1-1
CASSLPTGPRGTEAFF
>TRBV18|17|TRBJ1-2
CASSPPIGGKTNYGYTF
>TRBV6-5|15|TRBJ1-1
CASSWGTQGDTEAFF